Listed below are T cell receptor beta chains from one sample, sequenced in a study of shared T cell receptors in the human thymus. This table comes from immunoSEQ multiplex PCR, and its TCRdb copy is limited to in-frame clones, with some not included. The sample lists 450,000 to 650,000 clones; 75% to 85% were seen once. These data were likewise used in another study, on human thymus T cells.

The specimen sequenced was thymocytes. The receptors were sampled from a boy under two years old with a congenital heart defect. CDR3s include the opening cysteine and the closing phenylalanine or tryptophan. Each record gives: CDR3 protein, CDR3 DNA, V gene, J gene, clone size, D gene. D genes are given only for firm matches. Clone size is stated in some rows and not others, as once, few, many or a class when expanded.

CDR3: CASSLVPAGGTDTQYF; DNA: TGTGCCAGCAGCTTAGTGCCAGCGGGGGGCACAGATACGCAGTATTTT; V: TRBV11-2; J: TRBJ2-3; size: -; D: TRBD2
CDR3: CASSLGTSGPNEQFF; DNA: TGTGCCAGCAGCCTCGGGACTAGCGGACCCAATGAGCAGTTCTTC; V: TRBV7-9; J: TRBJ2-1; size: -; D: TRBD2
CDR3: CASSFREDRTDTQYF; DNA: TGCGCCAGCAGCTTTCGGGAGGACCGCACAGATACGCAGTATTTT; V: TRBV5-1; J: TRBJ2-3; size: -; D: TRBD2
CDR3: CASSDPGQGTGELFF; DNA: TGCGCCAGCAGTGACCCGGGACAGGGGACCGGGGAGCTGTTTTTT; V: TRBV10-2; J: TRBJ2-2; size: few; D: TRBD1
CDR3: CASSQDGREDPNEQFF; DNA: TGTGCCAGCAGCCAAGATGGGCGGGAGGACCCCAATGAGCAGTTCTTC; V: TRBV4-2; J: TRBJ2-1; size: -; D: TRBD2
CDR3: CASSRDEQYF; DNA: TGTGCCAGCAGCCGGGACGAGCAGTACTTC; V: TRBV6-1; J: TRBJ2-7; size: -; D: -
CDR3: CASSPGTSNTDTQYF; DNA: TGTGCCAGCAGCCCCGGGACTAGCAACACAGATACGCAGTATTTT; V: TRBV5-4; J: TRBJ2-3; size: -; D: TRBD2
CDR3: CASSPRQGMKNTEAFF; DNA: TGTGCCAGTAGTCCGCGACAGGGGATGAAGAACACTGAAGCTTTCTTT; V: TRBV19; J: TRBJ1-1; size: -; D: TRBD1
CDR3: CASRGLWADTQYF; DNA: TGTGCCAGCAGGGGCTTGTGGGCAGATACGCAGTATTTT; V: TRBV27; J: TRBJ2-3; size: -; D: -
CDR3: CASSQVPGEDYQETQYF; DNA: TGCGCCAGCAGCCAAGTGCCCGGAGAGGACTACCAAGAGACCCAGTACTTC; V: TRBV4-3; J: TRBJ2-5; size: -; D: -
CDR3: CASSYRGGRDGYTF; DNA: TGTGCCAGCAGTTACCGGGGGGGTCGGGATGGCTACACCTTC; V: TRBV6-5; J: TRBJ1-2; size: once; D: -
CDR3: CASSPSEGGDTEAFF; DNA: TGCGCCAGCAGCCCCAGCGAGGGAGGGGACACTGAAGCTTTCTTT; V: TRBV4-1; J: TRBJ1-1; size: -; D: -
CDR3: CASSLVQRALAANTGELFF; DNA: TGTGCCAGCAGCTTAGTTCAACGGGCCCTAGCTGCGAACACCGGGGAGCTGTTTTTT; V: TRBV7-2; J: TRBJ2-2; size: -; D: -
CDR3: CASGLVAGAYDNEQFF; DNA: TGTGCTAGTGGTTTGGTAGCGGGAGCGTACGACAATGAGCAGTTCTTC; V: TRBV12-5; J: TRBJ2-1; size: few; D: TRBD2
CDR3: CASSQGGGRKQFF; DNA: TGTGCCAGCAGCCAAGGTGGGGGGAGGAAGCAGTTCTTC; V: TRBV14; J: TRBJ2-1; size: few; D: -
CDR3: CASSPTLKGQGRNTDTQYF; DNA: TGTGCCAGCAGTCCCACCCTAAAAGGACAGGGCCGGAACACAGATACGCAGTATTTT; V: TRBV28; J: TRBJ2-3; size: -; D: TRBD1
CDR3: CASSKLPSAISGSSYNEQFF; DNA: TGCGCCAGCAGCAAATTACCTTCGGCGATTAGCGGGAGCTCCTACAATGAGCAGTTCTTC; V: TRBV4-3; J: TRBJ2-1; size: few; D: TRBD2
CDR3: CASSRGGSDTQYF; DNA: TGCGCCAGCAGCAGGGGAGGATCAGATACGCAGTATTTT; V: TRBV5-1; J: TRBJ2-3; size: -; D: -
CDR3: CASSQARQGRGGEQYF; DNA: TGCGCCAGCAGCCAAGCCAGACAGGGCAGGGGAGGCGAGCAGTACTTC; V: TRBV4-3; J: TRBJ2-7; size: -; D: -
CDR3: CASGLVPGGFNEKLFF; DNA: TGTGCTAGTGGTTTGGTCCCGGGGGGATTTAATGAAAAACTGTTTTTT; V: TRBV12-5; J: TRBJ1-4; size: -; D: -
CDR3: CASSYRASGGSGPQHF; DNA: TGTGCCAGTAGTTATAGGGCTTCAGGGGGCTCGGGGCCCCAGCATTTT; V: TRBV19; J: TRBJ1-5; size: -; D: TRBD1
CDR3: CASSLGQGKEPQHF; DNA: TGTGCCAGCAGCTTGGGGCAGGGGAAGGAGCCCCAGCATTTT; V: TRBV5-5; J: TRBJ1-5; size: -; D: -
CDR3: CASSNCSGTHNTEAFF; DNA: TGTGCCAGCAGCAACTGCTCCGGGACACACAACACTGAAGCTTTCTTT; V: TRBV7-2; J: TRBJ1-1; size: -; D: -
CDR3: CSVGGQGGYEQYF; DNA: TGCAGCGTGGGGGGACAGGGAGGGTACGAGCAGTACTTC; V: TRBV29-1; J: TRBJ2-7; size: -; D: TRBD1
CDR3: CAWRDRLVRDGYTF; DNA: TGTGCCTGGAGAGACAGACTAGTCAGGGATGGCTACACCTTC; V: TRBV30; J: TRBJ1-2; size: -; D: -
CDR3: CASSSRDRLNEQFF; DNA: TGTGCCAGCAGCTCCCGGGACAGGTTAAATGAGCAGTTCTTC; V: TRBV5-4; J: TRBJ2-1; size: -; D: TRBD1
CDR3: CASSESGSYEQYF; DNA: TGTGCCAGCAGTGAATCAGGGTCCTACGAGCAGTACTTC; V: TRBV25-1; J: TRBJ2-7; size: few; D: -
CDR3: CASSQVASGKTDTQYF; DNA: TGCGCCAGCAGCCAAGTCGCTAGCGGGAAAACAGATACGCAGTATTTT; V: TRBV4-3; J: TRBJ2-3; size: -; D: TRBD2